The clone carrying this TCR beta chain was seen repeatedly, ten times or more. Its antigen is unknown. The read ends 3 residues shy of where the CDR3 ends; the end is completed using the germline J gene. The ends lost 0 bases at V and 2 bases at J; junction bases unmatched: 15. The CDR3 is 19 residues long. Per germline, CDR1 LGHNA and CDR2 YNFKEQ. Blood samples were heparinized, roughly 5 to 8 ml per donor. The sample belongs to a study of T cell clonality in common variable immunodeficiency. Findings and limits, study-wide: Compared with healthy controls, CVID subjects showed increased TCRbeta clonality, mostly in about a third. Compared with controls, CVID subjects had fewer shared TCRbeta clones. Authors noted CVID clonality's cause needs subpopulation repertoire sequencing.

Assay: immunoSEQ multiplex PCR; the TCRdb copy retains only in-frame clones and omits some. This sample carries tens of thousands of clones and no singletons, and approximately 1.5% goes to the top ten. V gene TRBV4-2 combines with J gene TRBJ2-7; 8 bases align to TRBD2. The sample was peripheral blood mononuclear cells. This TCR came from a person between 18 and 75 years old in good health. The covered CDR3 bases are TGTGCCAGCAGCCAAGATTTTAGCGGGATGATGGGGCCCGCCTACGAG. Translated: CASSQDFSGMMGPAYE. The whole CDR3 sequence is CASSQDFSGMMGPAYEQYF.